These 28 T cell receptor beta chains were sequenced from one sample in a study of cytomegalovirus exposure and HLA in healthy donors. PCR amplification relied on 60 Vbeta primers (plus 13 Jbeta primers). Libraries were prepared by immunoSEQ multiplex PCR; TCRdb keeps only in-frame clonotypes and omits some of them. The sample comprises about 82,000 clones, around 85% of which are singletons, and 10% to 15% rests with the top ten. The source material was PBMCs. These receptors all stem from a human donor in good health.

The chain employs TRBV5-8 and TRBJ1-6, with 7 bases that match TRBD1. This CDR3 has 15 residues. With V trimmed by 0 bases and J by 6 bases, 3 bases remained unmatched. Per the germline V gene, CDR1 is SGHTS and CDR2 is YDEGEE. CDR3 nucleotide sequence: TGTGCCAGCAGCTTGGGACAGGGTTCTAATTCACCCCTCCACTTT. It specifies CASSLGQGSNSPLHF.

This chain joins TRBV15 and TRBJ1-6, with TRBD1 matching over 9 bases. The CDR3 has 15 residues. Trimming took 0 bases from V and 9 from J; bases not matched to a gene: 3. Germline V gene lookup returns CDR1 LNHNV and CDR2 YYDKDF (reference sequence). DNA for the CDR3: TGTGCCACCAGCAGAGAAACAGGGGGCGGTTCACCCCTCCACTTT. This encodes CATSRETGGGSPLHF.

The genes are TRBV2 and TRBJ1-2; D gene unclear. V gave up 7 bases and J gave up 0 bases, with 9 bases separating them. CDR1 and CDR2 (germline): SNHLY, FYNNEI. The CDR3 is 13 residues long. CDR3 DNA sequence: TGTGCCAGCATTGCGGGAGCTAACTATGGCTACACCTTC. As protein: CASIAGANYGYTF. Complete variable domain (other parts from reference TRBV2 and TRBJ1-2): EPEVTQTPSHQVTQMGQEVILRCVPISNHLYFYWYRQILGQKVEFLVSFYNNEISEKSEIFDDQFSVERPDGSNFTLKIRSTKLEDSAMYFCASIAGANYGYTFGSGTRLTVV.

The chain has TRBV6-4 and TRBJ2-7; 10 bases agree with TRBD1. Unmatched junction bases numbered 14, after V lost 7 bases and J lost 5 bases. The CDR3 is 16 residues long. Germline assignment: CDR1 MRHNA and CDR2 SNTAGT. CDR3 bases: TGTGCCAGCACTCCCCCCTCCCGGGACAGGGGCGACGAGCAGTACTTC. Encoded protein: CASTPPSRDRGDEQYF.

The chain carries TRBV4-1 and TRBJ2-1, with 9 bases lining up with TRBD2. Germline V gene lookup returns CDR1 MGHRA and CDR2 YSYEKL. The CDR3 is 16 amino acids. With V trimmed by 4 bases and J by 4 bases, 8 bases remained unmatched. In DNA form, the CDR3 reads TGCGCCAGCAGCCCCGTAGCGGGGGCGGGATACAATGAGCAGTTCTTC. It encodes CASSPVAGAGYNEQFF.

The chain recombines TRBV5-8 with TRBJ2-5; TRBD2 aligns across 12 bases. Trimming removed 0 bases from V and 4 bases from J; junction bases left unmatched: 7. The CDR3 contains 17 residues. Germline CDR1 and CDR2: SGHTS and YDEGEE. CDR3 loop: CASSLVHLAGGRETQYF. As DNA, the CDR3 is TGTGCCAGCAGCTTGGTCCACCTAGCGGGGGGGCGAGAGACCCAGTACTTC.

The chain couples TRBV7-7 to TRBJ2-2, with 8 positions matching TRBD1. CDR1 is SSHAT and CDR2 is FNYEAQ in the germline V gene (reference sequence). This CDR3 region has 15 residues. Germline trimming cut 4 bases from V and 10 bases from J; bases unmatched to any gene: 11. CDR3 in DNA: TGTGCCAGCAGCTCCCCAAACAGGGGGGTCAAGGAGCTGTTTTTT. This codes for CASSSPNRGVKELFF.

This clone was recorded once. The chain couples TRBV5-4 to TRBJ2-5; TRBD1 agrees at 10 bases. Germline CDR1 SGHNT, CDR2 YYREEE (reference sequence). The CDR3 loop spans 17 amino acids. Germline trimming cut 4 bases from V and 0 bases from J; bases unmatched to any gene: 9. The CDR3 protein is CASSGGQGGVDQETQYF. In nucleotides, the CDR3 is TGTGCCAGCAGCGGCGGACAGGGGGGGGTCGACCAAGAGACCCAGTACTTC.

The chain uses TRBV7-9 and TRBJ1-4; possibly TRBD1 for D (5 bases). CDR1 SEHNR and CDR2 FQNEAQ come from the germline V gene (reference sequence). V lost 2 bases and J 8 bases, leaving 15 bases between the germline ends. The CDR3 covers 15 residues. Here the CDR3 reads CASSLRRREGEKLFF. The CDR3 DNA is TGTGCCAGCAGCTTACGTCGCAGGGAAGGCGAAAAACTGTTTTTT.

This clone has only one observation. The rearrangement joins TRBV27 to TRBJ2-7, with unresolved D. V lost 3 bases and J lost 0, with 6 bases in between. The CDR3 consists of 13 residues. Germline CDR1 and CDR2: MNHEY and SMNVEV (reference sequence). Here the CDR3 DNA reads TGTGCCAGCAGTTTTATTCTCTCCTACGAGCAGTACTTC. Encoded protein: CASSFILSYEQYF.

In its sample, this clone was seen a few times. This chain connects TRBV11-2 to TRBJ2-7, with TRBD1 matching over 8 bases. Trimming cost V 4 bases and J 4 bases; bases outside gene matches: 9. Looked up from germline, CDR1 is SGHAT and CDR2 is FQNNGV. This CDR3 is built from 15 residues. As DNA, the CDR3 is TGTGCCAGCAGCTCTTACAGGGGGGCAGGGTACGAGCAGTACTTC. Its protein product is CASSSYRGAGYEQYF. Full variable domain (missing parts from reference TRBV11-2 and TRBJ2-7): EAGVAQSPRYKIIEKRQSVAFWCNPISGHATLYWYQQILGQGPKLLIQFQNNGVVDDSQLPKDRFSAERLKGVDSTLKIQPAKLEDSAVYLCASSSYRGAGYEQYFGPGTRLTVT.

With respect to this clone: One end of the junction fails to match germline, which may point to a read error. This chain connects TRBV7-8 to TRBJ2-7, with 8 bases matching TRBD1. Germline values: CDR1 SGHVS, CDR2 FQNEAQ. This CDR3 comprises 16 residues. The CDR3 coding sequence is TGTGCCAGCAGCCCTGGGACAGGCCATACCTCCTACGAGCGGTACTTC. Translating gives CASSPGTGHTSYERYF.

This chain links TRBV6-6 with TRBJ1-1; 10 bases are a match to TRBD1. The germline V gene has CDR1 MNHNY and CDR2 SVGAGI (reference sequence). Trimming cost V 2 bases and J 3 bases; bases outside gene matches: 3. This CDR3 contains 15 residues. CDR3 nucleotide sequence: TGTGCCAGCAGTTACAGGGACAGGGGTGACACTGAAGCTTTCTTT. Its translation: CASSYRDRGDTEAFF.

This clone was recorded once. V usage is TRBV6-5 and J usage is TRBJ1-1; D is possibly TRBD1 (5 bases). The germline gives CDR1 MNHEY, CDR2 SVGAGI. Trimming left V 0 bases short and J 2 bases short, with 13 bases between. The length of the CDR3 is 16 residues. CDR3 coding DNA: TGTGCCAGCAGTTACTCGATTTGGGGCGCAAACACTGAAGCTTTCTTT. This translates into CASSYSIWGANTEAFF.

The chain employs TRBV15 and TRBJ1-3; D remains unclear. The CDR3 covers 15 residues. V was cut by 0 bases and J by 4 bases, with 10 bases left in between. Germline CDR1 is LNHNV and CDR2 is YYDKDF (reference sequence). CDR3 protein: CATSRDSRAGNTIYF. In nucleotides, the CDR3 is TGTGCCACCAGCAGAGACTCCCGAGCAGGAAACACCATATATTTT.

The genes are TRBV2 and TRBJ1-2, with D uncertain. Germline V gene sequence: CDR1 SNHLY, CDR2 FYNNEI. This CDR3 region has 14 residues. V lost 3 bases to trimming and J lost 6 bases, with 14 bases between them. The CDR3 region has the DNA TGTGCCAGCAGTGAGACGGATTCCGGGGATGGCTACACCTTC. It yields the protein CASSETDSGDGYTF.

The chain combines TRBV30 with TRBJ1-4; 7 bases map to TRBD1. The length of the CDR3 is 18 residues. The V gene's germline CDR1 is GTSNPN and CDR2 SVGIG (reference sequence). The V segment lost 2 bases and the J segment 0 bases; nucleotides outside the gene matches: 12. The CDR3 is CAWSTRDRYFATNEKLFF. DNA for the CDR3: TGTGCCTGGAGTACCCGGGACAGATATTTTGCAACTAATGAAAAACTGTTTTTT.

In its sample, this clone was seen a few times. The rearrangement links TRBV27 to TRBJ1-4; no firm D call. The V gene lost 10 bases and the J gene lost 3 bases, with 9 bases spanning the gap. Germline CDR1 is MNHEY and CDR2 is SMNVEV (reference sequence). This CDR3 contains 12 residues. Written as DNA, the CDR3 is TGTGCCACCAGCAGGCCTAATGAAAAACTGTTTTTT. This gives the protein CATSRPNEKLFF.

The chain recombines TRBV6-4 with TRBJ2-1; 7 bases agree with TRBD1. After removal of 6 bases from V and 0 bases from J, the junction contained 8 bases not matched to a gene. This CDR3 has 16 residues. Germline V gene lookup returns CDR1 MRHNA and CDR2 SNTAGT. CDR3 protein: CASSTEGQSSYNEQFF. The DNA of the CDR3 is TGTGCCAGCAGCACCGAGGGACAGTCCTCCTACAATGAGCAGTTCTTC.

This chain joins TRBV30 and TRBJ2-7; weak D call: TRBD1 (6 bases). Trimming cost V 1 base and J 2 bases, with 9 bases left between them. CDR3 length equals 13 residues. Germline CDR1 GTSNPN, CDR2 SVGIG (reference sequence). This CDR3 reads CAWSEQGPYEQYF. The CDR3 coding sequence is TGTGCCTGGAGTGAACAGGGTCCCTACGAGCAGTACTTC. The entire variable domain, with the rest obtained from reference TRBV30 and TRBJ2-7, is as follows: SQTIHQWPATLVQPVGSPLSLECTVEGTSNPNLYWYRQAAGRGLQLLFYSVGIGQISSEVPQNLSASRPQDRQFILSSKKLLLSDSGFYLCAWSEQGPYEQYFGPGTRLTVT.

Here the CDR3 DNA reads TGTGCCAGTAGTAAGACTAGCGGGGGGCGGTACACCGGGGAGCTGTTTTTT. Protein sequence: CASSKTSGGRYTGELFF. The chain links TRBV19 to TRBJ2-2, with 13 bases aligning to TRBD2. The CDR3 is 17 residues long. The germline CDR1 and CDR2 sequences are LNHDA and SQIVND (reference sequence). Losses at the gene ends were 4 bases for V and 3 bases for J; bases not matched to a gene: 5.

This chain links TRBV7-9 with TRBJ2-3; 10 positions match TRBD2. There are 14 residues in the CDR3. V was pared by 5 bases and J by 9 bases, with 8 bases of the junction left unmatched. Germline V gene data show CDR1 as SEHNR and CDR2 as FQNEAQ (reference sequence). The CDR3 region has the DNA TGTGCCAGCAGCCTACTAGCGGGGACCGGCACGCAGTATTTT. As protein: CASSLLAGTGTQYF.

The rearrangement uses TRBV29-1 and TRBJ1-2; D might be TRBD1 (6 bases). Germline V gives CDR1 SQVTM, CDR2 ANQGSEA. Trimming removed 6 bases at V and 2 bases at J, with 10 bases between. This CDR3 is 12 amino acids long. The CDR3 region is CSVPDRNYGYTF. The CDR3 DNA sequence: TGCAGCGTCCCGGACAGAAACTATGGCTACACCTTC.

This clone was seen many times. This chain uses TRBV6-5 with TRBJ2-7; 9 nucleotides agree with TRBD1. Unmatched junction bases numbered 8, after V lost 6 bases and J lost 5 bases. Germline V gives CDR1 MNHEY, CDR2 SVGAGI. The CDR3 covers 14 residues. CDR3 sequence reads: CASRDRGFVDEQYF. CDR3 nucleotide sequence: TGTGCCAGCAGGGACAGGGGATTCGTCGACGAGCAGTACTTC.

The genes are TRBV5-1 and TRBJ1-1, with D tentatively TRBD1 (5 bases). V dropped 0 bases and J dropped 1 base, with 10 bases sitting between them. The CDR3 contains 15 residues. Germline loops: CDR1 SGHRS, CDR2 YFSETQ. The CDR3 nucleotides are TGCGCCAGCAGCTTGGTTCCAGGGAAGAACACTGAAGCTTTCTTT. Amino acids: CASSLVPGKNTEAFF.

This rearrangement joins TRBV4-3 to TRBJ2-7; 9 bases are a match to TRBD1. CDR1 LGHNA and CDR2 YSLEER come from the germline V gene. CDR3 length: 15 residues. V dropped 5 bases and J dropped 5; count of bases not matched to a gene: 10. CDR3 coding DNA: TGCGCCAGCAGCGAAACCGGGACAGGGACCCACGAGCAGTACTTC. It encodes CASSETGTGTHEQYF.

The chain recombines TRBV5-4 with TRBJ1-4; D ambiguous. V was pared by 4 bases and J by 8 bases, with 12 bases between. Germline V gene sequence: CDR1 SGHNT, CDR2 YYREEE (reference sequence). The CDR3 spans 13 residues. In DNA form, the CDR3 reads TGTGCCAGCAGCCTTTATAACACCGAAAAACTGTTTTTT. This encodes CASSLYNTEKLFF.

The chain uses TRBV27 and TRBJ1-4; D ambiguous. The germline V gene has CDR1 MNHEY and CDR2 SMNVEV (reference sequence). V lost 3 bases and J 7 bases, leaving 15 bases between the germline ends. The CDR3 runs to 15 residues. The CDR3 DNA sequence: TGTGCCAGCAGTTTTGACGCGGGCAAGGGTGAAAAACTGTTTTTT. Protein: CASSFDAGKGEKLFF.